The 28 T cell receptor beta chains reported below all come from one sample, sequenced in a study of shared clonotypes between healthy human individuals. Measured with immunoSEQ multiplex PCR; TCRdb has only the in-frame clones, and not every one. The data contain around 1,000,000 clones, 60% to 85% of them singletons. Sequenced input: memory CD4+ T cells from PBMCs. The subset was: CD45RA-negative fraction. All receptors come from a man aged 18 to 30 in good health. Some clones in this sample may be carry-over from other donors' samples.

This chain joins TRBV20-1 and TRBJ2-3; tentatively, D is TRBD2 (5 bases). The CDR3 consists of 11 residues. Trimming took 2 bases from V and 7 from J, leaving 7 bases between them. The germline V gene encodes CDR1 DFQATT and CDR2 SNEGSKA (reference sequence). The CDR3 reads CSARTGNTQYF. CDR3 in DNA: TGCAGTGCTAGAACGGGAAATACGCAGTATTTT.

This chain links TRBV9 with TRBJ2-2; TRBD2 matches 7 bases. This CDR3 contains 18 residues. V was pared by 3 bases and J by 2 bases, with 13 bases of the junction left unmatched. Germline lookup yields CDR1 SGDLS and CDR2 YYNGEE. CDR3: CASSDRNPGLLNTGELFF. DNA of the CDR3: TGTGCCAGCAGCGATCGGAACCCGGGACTACTAAACACCGGGGAGCTGTTTTTT.

This clone was seen a few times. This chain links TRBV27 with TRBJ2-5, with D unresolved. CDR3 length: 15 amino acids. Per germline, CDR1 MNHEY and CDR2 SMNVEV (reference sequence). Trimming cost V 0 bases and J 6 bases, with 14 bases left between them. This CDR3 is CASSLSPSVLQTQYF. CDR3 DNA: TGTGCCAGCAGTTTATCGCCTAGTGTCCTCCAGACCCAGTACTTC.

This clone was seen at least ten times. Other DNA sequences in this sample translate to the same CDR3. The chain links TRBV30 to TRBJ1-5; possibly TRBD1 for D (6 bases). CDR3 length: 16 residues. Between the trimmed V and J ends, which lost 1 base and 7 bases, there was a span of 20 bases. Germline-derived CDR1 and CDR2 are GTSNPN and SVGIG (reference sequence). This CDR3 is CAWSGGGGQENQPQHF. DNA for the CDR3: TGTGCCTGGAGTGGCGGCGGGGGGCAGGAGAACCAGCCCCAGCATTTT.

The V call is TRBV2, the J call TRBJ2-3, with D possibly matching TRBD1 (5 bases). Between the trimmed V and J ends, which lost 4 bases and 0 bases, there was a span of 11 bases. CDR3 length: 15 residues. Germline V gene data show CDR1 as SNHLY and CDR2 as FYNNEI. The CDR3 here is CASSAETASTDTQYF. The CDR3 bases are TGTGCCAGCAGTGCTGAGACAGCCAGCACAGATACGCAGTATTTT.

As for this clone: Other DNA sequences of this sample code for an identical CDR3. J is TRBJ1-5 and V is TRBV6-1, with 7 bases identical to TRBD1. CDR1 is MNHNS, CDR2 SASEGT, per germline. CDR3 length: 15 amino acids. Germline trimming cut 0 bases from V and 6 bases from J; bases unmatched to any gene: 5. CDR3 amino acids: CASSEATGSRQPQHF. The CDR3, as DNA: TGTGCCAGCAGTGAAGCGACAGGGTCGCGTCAGCCCCAGCATTTT.

A note on this clone: Other DNA sequences in the same sample also yield this CDR3. The J gene is TRBJ2-3, the V gene TRBV20-1; D unresolved. This CDR3 contains 11 residues. Germline loops: CDR1 DFQATT, CDR2 SNEGSKA (reference sequence). With 1 base removed from V and 6 bases from J, the gap between germline ends came to 5 bases. The CDR3 coding sequence is TGCAGTGCTAGAGTAGGGGATACGCAGTATTTT. Translating gives CSARVGDTQYF.

This clone was counted once. The chain recombines TRBV7-9 with TRBJ1-5, with D perhaps TRBD1 (6 bases). The CDR3 sequence is 14 residues long. Germline CDR1 reads SEHNR; CDR2 reads FQNEAQ (reference sequence). Trimming shortened V by 8 bases and J by 8 bases, and 19 bases separated the two germline ends. CDR3 loop: CASARGAAGEPQHF. CDR3 nucleotides: TGTGCCAGCGCCCGGGGGGCGGCAGGTGAGCCCCAGCATTTT.

The genes are TRBV15 and TRBJ2-3; 10 bases are shared with TRBD1. V trimming: 1 base; J trimming: 3 bases; junction bases outside the gene matches: 7. The germline CDR1 and CDR2 sequences are LNHNV and YYDKDF (reference sequence). There are 17 residues in the CDR3. The CDR3 DNA reads as TGTGCCACCAGCAGAGGACAGGGGGCTTCCCGGACAGATACGCAGTATTTT. Translation: CATSRGQGASRTDTQYF.

The genes are TRBV19 and TRBJ1-5; 7 bases agree with TRBD1. V lost 2 bases to trimming and J lost 3 bases; unmatched junction nucleotides: 7. The CDR3 has 16 residues. In germline, CDR1 is LNHDA, CDR2 SQIVND (reference sequence). The CDR3 DNA is TGTGCCAGTAGTATATCCCCCAGGGGGTACAATCAGCCCCAGCATTTT. This translates into CASSISPRGYNQPQHF.

The chain links TRBV7-2 to TRBJ2-2; D perhaps matches TRBD2 (7 bases). CDR1 is SGHTA, CDR2 FQGNSA, per germline. V lost 5 bases to trimming and J lost 7 bases, with 20 bases between them. CDR3 length: 16 residues. The DNA of the CDR3 is TGTGCCAGCAGCCCCAGGTCACCAGGGGAGGGCGGGGAGCTGTTTTTT. Translation gives CASSPRSPGEGGELFF.

The chain is built from TRBV28 and TRBJ2-4, with 7 bases aligning to TRBD2. Germline CDR1 MDHEN, CDR2 SYDVKM. The ends lost 3 bases at V and 8 bases at J; junction bases unmatched: 13. There are 16 residues in the CDR3. CDR3 sequence reads: CASSLVVGGRLDIQYF. CDR3 nucleotide sequence: TGTGCCAGCAGTTTGGTCGTTGGCGGGAGATTGGACATTCAGTACTTC.

The chain joins TRBV7-7 to TRBJ2-5; maybe TRBD1 (5 bases). CDR1 SSHAT and CDR2 FNYEAQ come from the germline V gene (reference sequence). V was pared by 5 bases and J by 5 bases, with 12 bases between. There are 13 residues in the CDR3. CDR3 sequence reads: CASSRDSQETQYF. The CDR3 bases are TGTGCCAGCAGCCGCGACAGCCAGGAGACCCAGTACTTC.

CDR3 DNA sequence: TGTGCCAGCAGCCCGTGGGGGGTAGCGGGAGAGGATACGCAGTATTTT. Encoded protein: CASSPWGVAGEDTQYF. V is TRBV7-9 and J is TRBJ2-3, with 9 bases that match TRBD2. The germline gives CDR1 SEHNR, CDR2 FQNEAQ (reference sequence). The V segment lost 5 bases and the J segment 6 bases; nucleotides outside the gene matches: 12. The CDR3 length is 16 residues.

The rearrangement joins TRBV7-9 to TRBJ2-7; possibly TRBD2 for D (5 bases). The CDR3 contains 16 residues. The V end lost 0 bases, the J end lost 5 bases, and 17 bases lay between the germline ends. Germline-derived CDR1 and CDR2 are SEHNR and FQNEAQ (reference sequence). The CDR3 region has the DNA TGTGCCAGCAGCTTAGCTTTGCGTCAGGCCGGGGACGAGCAGTACTTC. Translated: CASSLALRQAGDEQYF.

The chain joins TRBV5-1 to TRBJ1-2; 9 positions agree with TRBD1. The germline gives CDR1 SGHRS, CDR2 YFSETQ. The CDR3 loop spans 16 amino acids. Losses at the gene ends were 2 bases for V and 5 bases for J; bases not matched to a gene: 10. The CDR3 region has the DNA TGCGCCAGCAGCTTAACCTCCGGGACAGGGCTTTATGGCTACACCTTC. It specifies CASSLTSGTGLYGYTF.

The chain has TRBV27 and TRBJ1-3; 10 bases map to TRBD1. The germline gives CDR1 MNHEY, CDR2 SMNVEV (reference sequence). There are 14 residues in the CDR3. Germline trimming cut 7 bases from V and 2 bases from J; bases unmatched to any gene: 2. The CDR3 loop reads CASKDRGPGNTIYF. Here the CDR3 DNA reads TGTGCCAGCAAAGACAGGGGGCCTGGAAACACCATATATTTT.

J is TRBJ2-1 and V is TRBV11-1, with 9 positions matching TRBD1. The CDR3 runs to 13 residues. Germline V gives CDR1 SGHAT, CDR2 FQDESV (reference sequence). With V trimmed by 5 bases and J by 5 bases, 1 base remained unmatched. The CDR3 region is CASSRTGDNEQFF. The CDR3 DNA is TGTGCCAGCAGCCGGACAGGGGACAATGAGCAGTTCTTC.

J is TRBJ2-3 and V is TRBV6-5, with TRBD2 identical over 9 bases. V shed 6 bases and J 14 bases; nucleotides not matched to a gene: 9. The length of the CDR3 is 12 residues. Germline V gene data show CDR1 as MNHEY and CDR2 as SVGAGI. The DNA of the CDR3 is TGTGCCAGCAGCCCAGCTAGCGGGGCCAGGTATTTT. It encodes CASSPASGARYF.

This chain connects TRBV23-1 to TRBJ2-7; 9 bases match TRBD1. TRBV23-1 is marked as an open reading frame, function uncertain. The CDR3 consists of 15 residues. The V and J ends lost 4 bases and 2 bases, in that order; junction bases with no gene match: 6. In nucleotides, the CDR3 is TGCGCCAGCAGTCCCCTCTACAGGGGGCCCTACGAGCAGTACTTC. This translates into CASSPLYRGPYEQYF.

This chain's CDR3 is CASSPARPSTDTQYF. The CDR3 DNA is TGCGCCAGCAGTCCTGCTAGGCCGAGCACAGATACGCAGTATTTT. This chain uses TRBV5-1 with TRBJ2-3; D is unresolved. The CDR3 is 15 residues long. The germline V gene has CDR1 SGHRS and CDR2 YFSETQ. Trimming stripped 5 bases from V and 0 bases from J, with 13 bases between.

The chain is built from TRBV4-2 and TRBJ2-2; the D is unclear. Germline CDR1 is LGHNA and CDR2 is YNFKEQ. Between the trimmed V and J ends, which lost 6 bases and 3 bases, there was a span of 5 bases. The CDR3 extends over 12 amino acids. The CDR3 DNA reads as TGTGCCAGCAGTCGAGACACCGGGGAGCTGTTTTTT. Translating gives CASSRDTGELFF.

The chain joins TRBV5-4 to TRBJ2-1; D is possibly TRBD1 (5 bases). The CDR3 length is 13 residues. The V and J ends lost 0 bases and 16 bases respectively, with 17 bases between them. Germline V CDR1 and CDR2: SGHNT, YYREEE (reference sequence). The CDR3 coding sequence is TGTGCCAGCAGCTTGGCCTTAGGGGAAATAAGATTCTTC. Its translation: CASSLALGEIRFF.

This chain joins TRBV18 and TRBJ1-2, with TRBD1 matching 7 bases. With 0 bases clipped from V and 2 bases from J, the junction kept 0 bases outside the gene matches. This CDR3 comprises 14 residues. The germline V gene has CDR1 KGHSH and CDR2 LQKENI. The DNA for the CDR3 is TGTGCCAGCTCACCACCGGGACAGAACTATGGCTACACCTTC. It specifies CASSPPGQNYGYTF.

This sequence joins TRBV18 and TRBJ2-7; 10 nucleotides agree with TRBD1. The CDR3 is made up of 15 amino acids. Losses at the gene ends were 3 bases for V and 2 bases for J; bases not matched to a gene: 4. From germline, CDR1 is KGHSH and CDR2 LQKENI. Written as DNA, the CDR3 is TGTGCCAGCTCACCCGGGACAGGGGCTACCTACGAGCAGTACTTC. Translation: CASSPGTGATYEQYF.

This clone was detected many times. Within the sample, other DNA sequences also encode this same CDR3. DNA for the CDR3: TGTGCCAGCAGCTTAATTTCGGGCGGCCCTTTTTACGAGCAGTACTTC. It codes for CASSLISGGPFYEQYF. The rearrangement links TRBV7-2 to TRBJ2-7; D is ambiguous. V lost 2 bases to trimming and J lost 4 bases, with 18 bases between them. CDR1 is SGHTA and CDR2 is FQGNSA in the germline V gene. The CDR3 loop spans 16 amino acids.

The rearrangement joins TRBV7-2 to TRBJ1-2, with D unclear. CDR3 length: 12 residues. Germline V gives CDR1 SGHTA, CDR2 FQGNSA. The ends were cut back, 3 bases at V and 8 bases at J, with 10 bases in the middle. In DNA form, the CDR3 reads TGTGCCAGCAGCTTGGGCGGTCAGGGCTACACCTTC. Residues: CASSLGGQGYTF.

This chain uses TRBV6-1 with TRBJ1-3; D not certain. V dropped 5 bases and J dropped 0 bases, with 11 bases sitting between them. In germline, CDR1 is MNHNS, CDR2 SASEGT. The CDR3 extends over 15 amino acids. The CDR3 here is CASSQDFSSGNTIYF. CDR3 nucleotide sequence: TGTGCCAGCAGTCAAGACTTTAGCTCTGGAAACACCATATATTTT.